This T cell receptor beta chain is from a study of T cells in Graves' hyperthyroidism and ophthalmopathy. This clonotype was found a few times. Criteria for exclusion of patients were uncontrolled infection, other autoimmune disease, pregnancy or lactation. V was pared by 6 bases and J by 1 base, with 13 bases between. This CDR3 has 13 residues. The V gene's germline CDR1 is DFQATT and CDR2 SNEGSKA (reference sequence). Amplification targeted TCR beta CDR3 regions from RNA transcripts. Researchers ran a first-round RT-PCR on the TCR CDR3 using the HTBI primer set. From the multiplex PCR reads, TCRdb called clonotypes with MiXCR, one entry per CDR3 protein. The sample holds hundreds of thousands of distinct CDR3 sequences; 13% are singletons and the top ten take roughly 9.2%.

The clonotype originates from a young woman with Graves' hyperthyroidism. Sequencing used blood. The genes are TRBV20-1 and TRBJ2-7; perhaps D is TRBD1 or TRBD2 (5 bases each). Written as DNA, the CDR3 is TGCAGTGCCCGAGGGGCAAGGTCCTACGAGCAGTACTTC. Amino acids: CSARGARSYEQYF.